These 9 T cell receptor beta chains originate from one sample sequenced in a study of blood T cell repertoires in COVID-19 (dated by TCRdb to 2018 to 2020). The library was produced with the immunoSEQ multiplex PCR assay. TCRdb obtained this table from immuneACCESS and retained in-frame rearrangements with V and J assigned. These tables miss some clones; where compared with another copy, unresolved V genes account for less than half of the shortfall, and the remainder is unexplained. The table for this sample lists a few hundred thousand clones; approximately 85% of them were counted only once. The top ten constitute around 6.9% of the sample. The sequenced sample was peripheral blood. These receptors originate from a human donor in a cohort sampled during active COVID-19.

The rearrangement links TRBV2 to TRBJ1-2; no reliable D call. The germline V gene encodes CDR1 SNHLY and CDR2 FYNNEI. Trimming took off 8 bases at V and 3 bases at J, with 7 bases between the two ends. The CDR3 sequence is 11 residues long. The CDR3 sequence is CASVRYYGYTF. DNA of the CDR3: TGTGCCAGCGTCAGGTACTATGGCTACACCTTC.

The chain combines TRBV19 with TRBJ2-3, with D possibly being TRBD2 (5 bases). Germline CDR1 is LNHDA and CDR2 is SQIVND (reference sequence). V shed 1 base and J shed 8 bases, with 10 bases lying between them. The CDR3 length is 13 residues. CDR3 DNA sequence: TGTGCCAGTAGTATAGGGGGAGATGCTACGCAGTATTTT. Its protein is CASSIGGDATQYF.

The rearrangement links TRBV25-1 to TRBJ2-7; 7 bases fit TRBD2. V lost 6 bases and J lost 5; bases outside the gene matches: 7. Germline loops: CDR1 MGHDK, CDR2 SYGVNS. The CDR3 is made up of 13 amino acids. This CDR3 reads CASREGGTHEQYF. The DNA of the CDR3 is TGTGCCAGCAGAGAGGGAGGGACCCACGAGCAGTACTTC.

This clone was detected ten times or more. DNA of the CDR3: TGTGCCACCAGTGAAGAGGGAAACATTCAGTACTTC. Residues: CATSEEGNIQYF. J is TRBJ2-4 and V is TRBV24-1, with a possible D match to TRBD2 (5 bases). This CDR3 is 12 amino acids long. Deletions cut 4 bases from V and 6 bases from J, with 6 bases between. The germline V gene encodes CDR1 KGHDR and CDR2 SFDVKD.

The count of this clone is one. The rearrangement links TRBV24-1 to TRBJ1-3; 7 nucleotides line up with TRBD1. Germline CDR1 is KGHDR and CDR2 is SFDVKD. This CDR3 spans 17 amino acids. V gave up 4 bases and J gave up 0 bases; unmatched junction bases: 8. Here the CDR3 DNA reads TGTGCCACCAGTGAAAGGGGACAGCTGAGCTCTGGAAACACCATATATTTT. As protein: CATSERGQLSSGNTIYF.

This chain connects TRBV21-1 to TRBJ2-5; TRBD2, as called in the table, went unchecked against the DNA. TRBV21-1 is a recognized pseudogene. The CDR3 sequence is 17 residues long. In DNA form, the CDR3 reads TGTGCCAGCAGCAAAGCTCAGGTAGCGGGGGATGAAGAGACCCAGTACTTC. Protein product: CASSKAQVAGDEETQYF.

This chain joins TRBV5-4 and TRBJ2-2; a possible D gene is TRBD1 (6 bases). V was shortened by 4 bases and J by 1 base, with 20 bases between the two germline ends. Per germline, CDR1 SGHNT and CDR2 YYREEE (reference sequence). The CDR3 extends over 18 amino acids. The CDR3 spells CASSQGDWGLKNTGELFF. In DNA form, the CDR3 reads TGTGCCAGCAGCCAAGGAGATTGGGGGCTGAAGAACACCGGGGAGCTGTTTTTT.

As DNA, the CDR3 is TGTGCCAGCAGCACTCAGGGGAGCTATCAGCCCCAGCATTTT. Translation gives CASSTQGSYQPQHF. The chain links TRBV9 to TRBJ1-5; weak D call: TRBD1 (6 bases). Germline values: CDR1 SGDLS, CDR2 YYNGEE. CDR3 size: 14 residues. The ends were cut back, 4 bases at V and 5 bases at J, with 13 bases in the middle.

In nucleotides, the CDR3 is TGTGCCAGCAGCCAAGGGACAGTCGAAGCTTTCTTT. It yields the protein CASSQGTVEAFF. The chain is built from TRBV14 and TRBJ1-1; the D gene is possibly TRBD1 (6 bases). Looked up from germline, CDR1 is SGHDN and CDR2 is FVKESK. V was clipped by 1 base and J by 8 bases, with 8 bases between them. This CDR3 has 12 residues. Together with reference TRBV14 and TRBJ1-1, the CDR3 gives the full variable domain: EAGVTQFPSHSVIEKGQTVTLRCDPISGHDNLYWYRRVMGKEIKFLLHFVKESKQDESGMPNNRFLAERTGGTYSTLKVQPAELEDSGVYFCASSQGTVEAFFGQGTRLTVV.